This TCR beta chain is drawn from a study of cytomegalovirus exposure and HLA in healthy donors. Study details: In terms of ancestry, the Caucasian-associated cluster contained 75% to 85% of the approximately 430 genotyped donors.

Findings and caveats of the study: There were a few CMV-associated chains whose specificity for CMV antigens was confirmed in vitro. Likely technical artifact: a cluster of highly shared sequence variants.

Of note for this clone: As yet, its antigen is unknown. Relative to the germline gene, one junction end is altered; a read error may explain this.

Researchers ran the PCR with 60 Vbeta and 13 Jbeta primers. The repertoire was sequenced with immunoSEQ multiplex PCR; TCRdb's copy has only in-frame clones and lacks some. This sample's table reports under 75,000 clones. Per the germline V gene, CDR1 is SGHAT and CDR2 is FQNNGV. This CDR3 contains 14 residues. The genes are TRBV11-2 and TRBJ2-5, with a tentative D call TRBD2 (7 bases). The TCR comes from a female donor in good health and CMV-seropositive. Sample: PBMCs. This CDR3 reads CASSRRGAPENQYF. DNA of the CDR3: TGTGCCAGCAGCCGCCGGGGGGCGCCGGAGAACCAGTACTTC.